This T cell receptor (beta chain) is drawn from a study of cytomegalovirus exposure and HLA in healthy donors. Turning to the study itself: A data release that came early held approximately 85 million unique TCRs from HLA-typed donors.

Amplification used 60 Vbeta primers and 13 Jbeta primers. TCRdb keeps only in-frame clones here, not all; method: immunoSEQ multiplex PCR. Counted here are over 200,000 clones, about four fifths occurring once; the ten biggest clones make up around 5.4%. The germline CDR1 and CDR2 sequences are SGHAT and FQNNGV. The CDR3 is 15 residues long. V was clipped by 3 bases and J by 2 bases; unmatched bases: 3. The chain recombines TRBV11-2 with TRBJ2-3; 9 nucleotides agree with TRBD1. Input material: PBMCs. The source is a woman aged 35 to 49 in good health and CMV-seropositive. The CDR3 DNA reads TGTGCCAGCAGCTTGGGACAGGGACTCACAGATACGCAGTATTTT. It specifies CASSLGQGLTDTQYF.